A single sample gave rise to the 19 T cell receptor beta chains below, sequenced in a study of control samples from healthy donors and cancer patients. TCRdb keeps only in-frame clones here, not all; method: immunoSEQ multiplex PCR. In the table there are roughly 95,000 clones, approximately 93% of which are singletons. Sequencing was performed on blood. The source of these receptors is a woman in her twenties or thirties in good health.

This chain links TRBV5-5 with TRBJ1-2; tentative D call: TRBD1 (6 bases). There are 13 residues in the CDR3. Germline CDR1 and CDR2: SGHKS and YYEKEE (reference sequence). Trimming shortened V by 1 base and J by 3 bases, and 7 bases separated the two germline ends. The CDR3 nucleotides read TGTGCCAGCAGCTTGAGGGGGGACTATGGCTACACCTTC. It translates to CASSLRGDYGYTF.

The rearrangement joins TRBV19 to TRBJ2-1; D might be TRBD1 (7 bases). The germline gives CDR1 LNHDA, CDR2 SQIVND (reference sequence). Trimming removed 8 bases from V and 13 bases from J, with 15 bases in between. This CDR3 comprises 11 residues. The CDR3 region is CASLRGTAQFF. In DNA form, the CDR3 reads TGTGCCAGTCTCCGGGGGACAGCCCAGTTCTTC. The full variable domain, its missing parts supplied by reference TRBV19 and TRBJ2-1, is DGGITQSPKYLFRKEGQNVTLSCEQNLNHDAMYWYRQDPGQGLRLIYYSQIVNDFQKGDIAEGYSVSREKKESFPLTVTSAQKNPTAFYLCASLRGTAQFFGPGTRLTVL.

With regard to this clone: In the same sample, other DNA sequences code for this CDR3. CDR3 sequence: CASSSGQGSNQPQHF. In DNA form, the CDR3 reads TGTGCCAGCAGTTCAGGACAGGGTAGCAATCAGCCCCAGCATTTT. V is TRBV28 and J is TRBJ1-5; 8 bases are a match to TRBD1. Germline V gene lookup returns CDR1 MDHEN and CDR2 SYDVKM. CDR3 length equals 15 residues. J gave up 0 bases and V 4 bases, and 2 bases lay outside the gene matches.

The V gene is TRBV6-5, the J gene TRBJ2-5, with D possibly TRBD1 on 7 matching bases. Germline V lookup: CDR1 MNHEY, CDR2 SVGAGI. V lost 8 bases to trimming and J lost 5 bases, with 21 bases between them. The CDR3 is 15 amino acids. The CDR3 DNA sequence: TGTGCCAGCCGACGGGGCGGGACAGTCCGGGAGACCCAGTACTTC. Translating gives CASRRGGTVRETQYF.

The chain combines TRBV4-1 with TRBJ1-6; D unresolved. The germline CDR1 and CDR2 sequences are MGHRA and YSYEKL. Trimming removed 3 bases from V and 7 bases from J, with 4 bases in between. The CDR3 runs 12 residues. The CDR3 spells CASSHRNSPLHF. The CDR3 region has the DNA TGCGCCAGCAGCCACCGGAATTCACCCCTCCACTTT.

The J gene is TRBJ2-7, the V gene TRBV18; D call uncertain. The CDR3 is made up of 14 amino acids. Germline CDR1 KGHSH, CDR2 LQKENI. The V gene lost 1 base and the J gene lost 1 base, with 8 bases spanning the gap. CDR3 bases: TGTGCCAGCTCACCACTCGCCGTTTCCTACGAGCAGTACTTC. It yields the protein CASSPLAVSYEQYF.

This clone was seen once. The J gene is TRBJ1-3, the V gene TRBV6-1, with D uncertain. Germline lookup yields CDR1 MNHNS and CDR2 SASEGT. Deletions cut 2 bases from V and 0 bases from J, with 5 bases between. This CDR3 comprises 14 residues. The CDR3: CASSELHSGNTIYF. CDR3 DNA sequence: TGTGCCAGCAGTGAACTCCACTCTGGAAACACCATATATTTT.

The rearrangement joins TRBV19 to TRBJ2-7, with TRBD1 matching over 7 bases. CDR3 length equals 16 residues. V lost 5 bases to trimming and J lost 0 bases; unmatched junction nucleotides: 10. Germline CDR1 is LNHDA and CDR2 is SQIVND (reference sequence). CDR3 sequence reads: CASSAYNRDSSYEQYF. For the CDR3, the DNA is TGTGCCAGTAGTGCGTACAACAGGGACAGCTCCTACGAGCAGTACTTC.

The V gene is TRBV10-1, the J gene TRBJ2-7; D unclear. This CDR3 has 14 amino acids. Trimming stripped 6 bases from V and 0 bases from J, with 12 bases between. Germline values: CDR1 WNHNN, CDR2 SYGVQD (reference sequence). The DNA for the CDR3 is TGCGCCAGCAGCCCCGAGGAAAGCTCCTACGAGCAGTACTTC. It yields the protein CASSPEESSYEQYF.

This chain's CDR3 is CASSPGTSGVPAQYF. DNA for the CDR3: TGTGCCAGCAGTCCCGGGACTAGCGGCGTTCCCGCGCAGTATTTT. The chain employs TRBV28 and TRBJ2-3; 11 positions agree with TRBD2. The CDR3 has 15 residues. CDR1 is MDHEN, CDR2 SYDVKM, per germline. The J segment lost 10 bases and the V segment lost 5 bases, leaving 11 bases of the junction unmatched.

The chain is built from TRBV6-1 and TRBJ2-1; 10 positions agree with TRBD2. After removal of 0 bases from V and 6 bases from J, the junction contained 2 bases not matched to a gene. Germline assignment: CDR1 MNHNS and CDR2 SASEGT. The CDR3 has 15 amino acids. The CDR3 nucleotides are TGTGCCAGCAGTGAAGCGAGCGGGGGGGGCAATGAGCAGTTCTTC. The encoded protein is CASSEASGGGNEQFF.

The chain joins TRBV4-1 to TRBJ2-3; D gene ambiguous. The V end was cut by 3 bases, the J end by 3 bases, with 1 base between. CDR1 is MGHRA and CDR2 is YSYEKL in the germline V gene. The CDR3 totals 11 residues. The CDR3 DNA sequence: TGCGCCAGCAGCCAGACAGATACGCAGTATTTT. Its protein product is CASSQTDTQYF.

The gene calls are TRBV18 and TRBJ2-3; D remains ambiguous. Germline V CDR1 and CDR2: KGHSH, LQKENI. The CDR3 is made up of 15 amino acids. The V end lost 1 base, the J end lost 1 base, and 9 bases lay between the germline ends. The CDR3 coding sequence is TGTGCCAGCTCACCACTGAGCGCCCGCACAGATACGCAGTATTTT. Amino acids: CASSPLSARTDTQYF. The variable domain in full, completed from reference TRBV18 and TRBJ2-3, reads NAGVMQNPRHLVRRRGQEARLRCSPMKGHSHVYWYRQLPEEGLKFMVYLQKENIIDESGMPKERFSAEFPKEGPSILRIQQVVRGDSAAYFCASSPLSARTDTQYFGPGTRLTVL.

The gene calls are TRBV27 and TRBJ1-6; perhaps TRBD1 as D (6 bases). Germline CDR1 reads MNHEY; CDR2 reads SMNVEV (reference sequence). The CDR3 has 14 residues. The V gene lost 2 bases and the J gene lost 7 bases, with 9 bases spanning the gap. As DNA, the CDR3 is TGTGCCAGCAGTTTACGGCAGGGGAATTCACCCCTCCACTTT. Protein sequence: CASSLRQGNSPLHF.

This rearrangement joins TRBV4-1 to TRBJ1-2; no clear D. The ends were cut back, 4 bases at V and 3 bases at J, with 15 bases in the middle. From germline, CDR1 is MGHRA and CDR2 YSYEKL. There are 15 residues in the CDR3. The CDR3 loop is CASSPRAQEDYGYTF. The CDR3, as DNA: TGCGCCAGCAGCCCGCGGGCCCAGGAGGACTATGGCTACACCTTC.

This clone turned up a few times. CDR3 in amino acids: CASSPHGRIYEQYF. As DNA, the CDR3 is TGTGCCAGCAGCCCCCACGGGAGAATCTACGAGCAGTACTTC. V is TRBV9 and J is TRBJ2-7; D might be TRBD2 (6 bases). The CDR3 is 14 residues long. Trimming removed 4 bases from V and 3 bases from J, with 14 bases in between. The germline V gene encodes CDR1 SGDLS and CDR2 YYNGEE.

The chain employs TRBV5-4 and TRBJ1-1; 10 nucleotides align to TRBD1. The V and J ends lost 0 bases and 3 bases, in that order; junction bases with no gene match: 2. The CDR3 runs 15 residues. Germline lookup yields CDR1 SGHNT and CDR2 YYREEE (reference sequence). The CDR3 here is CASSLGGQGDTEAFF. The CDR3 bases are TGTGCCAGCAGCTTGGGAGGACAGGGGGACACTGAAGCTTTCTTT.

The chain carries TRBV11-2 and TRBJ2-6; the D call may be TRBD1 or TRBD2 (5 bases each). CDR3 length: 17 residues. Trimming removed 4 bases at V and 0 bases at J, with 13 bases between. Germline CDR1 and CDR2: SGHAT and FQNNGV. CDR3 residues: CASSSRGSSSGANVLTF. The CDR3 DNA reads as TGTGCCAGCAGCTCCCGGGGCAGCAGCTCTGGGGCCAACGTCCTGACTTTC.

The chain links TRBV10-2 to TRBJ2-7; 8 bases map to TRBD1. The germline gives CDR1 WSHSY, CDR2 SAAADI. The CDR3 consists of 14 residues. V gave up 8 bases and J gave up 4 bases; unmatched junction bases: 10. The CDR3 bases are TGCGCCAGCCGGGACAGGTTAACTGGTTACGAGCAGTACTTC. Translated, it gives CASRDRLTGYEQYF.